Following are 5 T cell receptor beta chains from one sample sequenced in a study of blood T cell repertoires in COVID-19 (dated by TCRdb to 2018 to 2020). Library preparation was by the immunoSEQ multiplex PCR assay. TCRdb holds this immuneACCESS table with in-frame rearrangements only. Some clones are missing; in checked studies, unresolved V genes explain under half, and the rest has no known cause. Here the sample has approximately 91,000 clones; 80% occur a single time. Clones ranked in the top ten supply around 20% of the sample. Specimen: peripheral blood. The receptors shown here come from a human donor in a cohort sampled during active COVID-19.

The chain employs TRBV18 and TRBJ2-5, with D tentatively TRBD2 (6 bases). The V and J ends lost 6 bases and 5 bases respectively, with 13 bases between them. The CDR3 extends over 13 amino acids. Looked up from germline, CDR1 is KGHSH and CDR2 is LQKENI. The CDR3 loop reads CASSLTRDETQYF. The CDR3 bases are TGTGCCAGCTCGCTGACTAGGGATGAGACCCAGTACTTC.

This clone was recorded a few times. This rearrangement joins TRBV6-5 to TRBJ1-3; D is unresolved. Looked up from germline, CDR1 is MNHEY and CDR2 is SVGAGI. The length of the CDR3 is 13 residues. V was trimmed by 8 bases and J by 0 bases, leaving 8 bases between them. For the CDR3, the DNA is TGTGCCAGCGGCGGGGACTCTGGAAACACCATATATTTT. It translates to CASGGDSGNTIYF.

The V and J genes are TRBV30 and TRBJ2-4, with D perhaps TRBD2 (7 bases). This CDR3 comprises 15 residues. The V end was cut by 2 bases, the J end by 4 bases, with 15 bases between. CDR1 and CDR2 (germline): GTSNPN, SVGIG (reference sequence). The CDR3 here is CAWSTGLAVKNIQYF. DNA for the CDR3: TGTGCCTGGAGTACAGGGCTAGCGGTGAAAAACATTCAGTACTTC.

The rearrangement links TRBV28 to TRBJ1-2, with D unresolved. V was trimmed by 7 bases and J by 2 bases, leaving 11 bases between them. This CDR3 contains 13 residues. Germline lookup yields CDR1 MDHEN and CDR2 SYDVKM. This chain's CDR3 is CASNAGMNYGYTF. The CDR3, as DNA: TGTGCCAGCAATGCTGGCATGAACTATGGCTACACCTTC.

CDR3 in amino acids: CASSQYRGASYEQYF. CDR3 in DNA: TGCGCCAGCAGCCAATACAGGGGTGCCTCCTACGAGCAGTACTTC. This chain uses TRBV4-1 with TRBJ2-7, with 7 bases aligning to TRBD1. The CDR3 consists of 15 residues. Germline lookup yields CDR1 MGHRA and CDR2 YSYEKL. V was clipped by 2 bases and J by 0 bases; unmatched bases: 4.